This T cell receptor beta chain was found in a study of blood T cells in healthy people across ages. It was with a sample-barcoded 5' primer and a J-beta primer mix that a second PCR of roughly 7 to 12 cycles was run. TCRdb passed the 5' RACE reads through MiXCR, listing each CDR3 protein once. This table holds nearly 800,000 distinct CDR3 sequences, roughly three fifths found once. This receptor was obtained from a man aged 35 to 55 in good health. Sequenced: blood.

The CDR3 sequence is CASSARTATGQFF. CDR3 nucleotides: TGTGCCAGTAGTGCTCGGACAGCTACGGGGCAGTTCTTC. The V and J genes are TRBV19 and TRBJ2-1, with D possibly matching TRBD1 (6 bases). Looked up from germline, CDR1 is LNHDA and CDR2 is SQIVND (reference sequence). V lost 5 bases to trimming and J lost 12 bases, with 17 bases between them. The CDR3 extends over 13 amino acids.